A selection of T cell receptor beta chains follows, all from one sample in a study of blood T cell repertoires in COVID-19. Repertoires were generated with immunoSEQ multiplex PCR, while TCRdb's copy carries only in-frame clones and drops some. The table lists about 120,000 clones, 70% to 80% of them singletons. Sample: peripheral blood. Receptors were obtained from a human donor in a cohort sampled during active COVID-19. The CDR3 runs from the conserved cysteine through the conserved F or W. A D gene is named only where the DNA matches it firmly. Rows give clone size only sometimes, using once, few, many, or a class for an expanded clone.

V gene	D gene	clone size	J gene	CDR3 protein	CDR3 DNA
TRBV18	TRBD1	NA	TRBJ2-5	CASSSTGDRETQYF	TGTGCCAGCTCGTCTACAGGGGACCGGGAGACCCAGTACTTC
TRBV11-2	NA	NA	TRBJ1-2	CASSFQNRPGYTF	TGTGCCAGCAGCTTCCAGAACAGGCCTGGCTACACCTTC
TRBV29-1	TRBD1	NA	TRBJ2-2	CSGRTGGGTGTGELFF	TGCAGCGGACGGACAGGGGGCGGGACGGGCACCGGGGAGCTGTTTTTT
TRBV3-1/TRBV3-2	NA	NA	TRBJ2-7	CASSQEWGESYEQYF	TGTGCCAGCAGCCAAGAGTGGGGGGAGTCCTACGAGCAGTACTTC
TRBV7-9	NA	NA	TRBJ1-5	CASNLGGNQPQHF	TGTGCCAGCAACCTGGGGGGTAATCAGCCCCAGCATTTT
TRBV12-5	TRBD1	few	TRBJ2-7	CASGRGRDRTDYEQYF	TGTGCTAGTGGCCGTGGCCGGGACAGGACGGACTACGAGCAGTACTTC
TRBV11-2	TRBD1	NA	TRBJ2-7	CASSPGTGLYEQYF	TGTGCCAGCAGCCCCGGGACAGGGCTCTACGAGCAGTACTTC
TRBV5-1	TRBD1	NA	TRBJ2-7	CASSLGTGTREQYF	TGCGCCAGCAGCTTGGGGACAGGGACTCGAGAGCAGTACTTC
TRBV7-9	NA	NA	TRBJ2-7	CASSPRSSLGEQYF	TGTGCCAGCAGCCCCAGATCCTCCCTTGGCGAGCAGTACTTC
TRBV4-1	TRBD1	NA	TRBJ1-5	CASSPDRDQPQHF	TGCGCCAGCAGCCCAGACAGGGATCAGCCCCAGCATTTT
TRBV5-1	NA	NA	TRBJ2-7	CASSSLQGLGDEQYF	TGCGCCAGCAGCTCACTACAGGGTTTAGGGGACGAGCAGTACTTC
TRBV27	TRBD1	NA	TRBJ1-3	CASSTGTLGGEVRF	TGTGCCAGCTCGACAGGGACCCTGGGGGGTGAGGTACGGTTT
TRBV27	NA	NA	TRBJ1-1	CASSPVGGGTEAFF	TGTGCCAGCAGCCCCGTGGGGGGTGGCACTGAAGCTTTCTTT
TRBV4-2	TRBD1	NA	TRBJ2-2	CASSQPGQGIGELFF	TGTGCCAGCAGCCAGCCGGGACAGGGGATCGGGGAGCTGTTTTTT
TRBV9	NA	NA	TRBJ1-2	CASSAFRRPNYGYTF	TGTGCCAGCAGCGCGTTCAGGCGCCCTAACTATGGCTACACCTTC
TRBV27	TRBD1	once	TRBJ2-7	CASSSPSSTGGDLEGVPYEQYF	TGTGCCAGCAGTTCCCCATCCTCGACAGGGGGCGACCTCGAGGGAGTCCCCTACGAGCAGTACTTC
TRBV5-6	TRBD2	NA	TRBJ2-7	CASSLVGGLRPYEQYF	TGTGCCAGCAGCTTAGTTGGGGGACTAAGACCCTACGAGCAGTACTTC
TRBV4-2	NA	NA	TRBJ1-5	CASSQDHSVGQPQHF	TGTGCCAGCAGCCAAGATCACAGTGTGGGTCAGCCCCAGCATTTT
TRBV6-1	NA	NA	TRBJ1-1	CASSELGAEAYYTEAFF	TGTGCCAGCAGTGAATTGGGGGCCGAGGCCTATTACACTGAAGCTTTCTTT
TRBV4-2	TRBD2	NA	TRBJ2-7	CASSQEVLAGGSYEQYF	TGTGCCAGCAGCCAAGAAGTACTAGCGGGAGGCTCCTACGAGCAGTACTTC
TRBV4-2	NA	NA	TRBJ1-1	CASSHQQGEAFF	TGTGCCAGCAGCCATCAACAGGGTGAAGCTTTCTTT
TRBV4-1	TRBD1	NA	TRBJ1-4	CASSQWAGGNEKLFF	TGCGCCAGCAGCCAATGGGCAGGGGGTAATGAAAAACTGTTTTTT
TRBV10-1	TRBD1	few	TRBJ2-5	CASSEDRAQETQYF	TGCGCCAGCAGTGAGGACAGGGCGCAAGAGACCCAGTACTTC
TRBV5-1	TRBD2	many	TRBJ2-7	CASTGLAGDVYEQYF	TGCGCCAGCACCGGACTAGCGGGCGACGTCTACGAGCAGTACTTC
TRBV10-3	NA	NA	TRBJ1-2	CAISDPGEGYGYTF	TGTGCCATCTCTGACCCAGGGGAGGGCTATGGCTACACCTTC
TRBV7-9	NA	few	TRBJ2-7	CASSPFSLANEQYF	TGTGCCAGCAGCCCCTTTAGTCTAGCAAACGAGCAGTACTTC